Below, 21 T cell receptor beta chains from the same sample are listed, as sequenced in a study of technical replicates of blood from a handful of donors. Using immunoSEQ multiplex PCR, the repertoire was profiled, and TCRdb retains in-frame clones only, with some absent. The table records over 65,000 clones, 94% of them present only once. The source material was T cells isolated from PBMCs. All receptors derive from a human donor in good health.

The rearrangement links TRBV13 to TRBJ2-7; the D is unclear. The V gene's germline CDR1 is PRHDT and CDR2 FYEKMQ (reference sequence). This CDR3 contains 12 residues. V lost 5 bases, J lost 4 bases, and 9 bases lay in between. The CDR3 protein is CASSTRSYEQYF. CDR3 nucleotides: TGTGCCAGCAGCACCCGGTCGTACGAGCAGTACTTC. The whole variable domain, filled in from reference TRBV13 and TRBJ2-7, reads AAGVIQSPRHLIKEKRETATLKCYPIPRHDTVYWYQQGPGQDPQFLISFYEKMQSDKGSIPDRFSAQQFSDYHSELNMSSLELGDSALYFCASSTRSYEQYFGPGTRLTVT.

The chain couples TRBV9 to TRBJ2-3; 8 nucleotides agree with TRBD2. Germline CDR1 reads SGDLS; CDR2 reads YYNGEE. Trimming removed 3 bases from V and 1 base from J; junction bases left unmatched: 7. The CDR3 has 16 residues. The CDR3 loop is CASSEAPGLGTDTQYF. For the CDR3, the DNA is TGTGCCAGCAGCGAGGCCCCGGGACTAGGCACAGATACGCAGTATTTT.

This chain joins TRBV19 and TRBJ1-6; the D gene is possibly TRBD1 (5 bases). From germline, CDR1 is LNHDA and CDR2 SQIVND (reference sequence). V was pared by 8 bases and J by 7 bases, with 9 bases between. The CDR3 runs to 12 residues. The CDR3 protein is CASCRANSPLHF. The CDR3 DNA reads as TGTGCCAGTTGCAGGGCCAATTCACCCCTCCACTTT.

J is TRBJ2-3 and V is TRBV28, with 11 bases lining up with TRBD2. Per germline, CDR1 MDHEN and CDR2 SYDVKM. J was trimmed by 0 bases and V by 4 bases; bases with no gene match: 9. There are 18 residues in the CDR3. The CDR3 nucleotides read TGTGCCAGCAGTTCTGTAGCGGGAGGGGGGTTTAGCACAGATACGCAGTATTTT. Translated, it gives CASSSVAGGGFSTDTQYF. The complete variable domain, with remaining parts taken from reference TRBV28 and TRBJ2-3, reads DVKVTQSSRYLVKRTGEKVFLECVQDMDHENMFWYRQDPGLGLRLIYFSYDVKMKEKGDIPEGYSVSREKKERFSLILESASTNQTSMYLCASSSVAGGGFSTDTQYFGPGTRLTVL.

The V and J genes are TRBV25-1 and TRBJ1-4; unclear D gene. Germline assignment: CDR1 MGHDK and CDR2 SYGVNS. The CDR3 consists of 15 residues. Trimming shortened V by 6 bases and J by 4 bases, and 15 bases separated the two germline ends. This chain's CDR3 is CASSHFAGLNEKLFF. Written as DNA, the CDR3 is TGTGCCAGCAGCCACTTCGCTGGGCTTAATGAAAAACTGTTTTTT.

This clone was seen once. The chain recombines TRBV5-1 with TRBJ1-4; 8 bases map to TRBD1. Trimming took 1 base from V and 7 from J; bases not matched to a gene: 3. Germline V gives CDR1 SGHRS, CDR2 YFSETQ. CDR3 length equals 14 residues. The CDR3 coding sequence is TGCGCCAGCAGCTTGCGCGGACAGGGTGAAAAACTGTTTTTT. As protein: CASSLRGQGEKLFF. Complete variable domain (other parts from reference TRBV5-1 and TRBJ1-4): KAGVTQTPRYLIKTRGQQVTLSCSPISGHRSVSWYQQTPGQGLQFLFEYFSETQRNKGNFPGRFSGRQFSNSRSEMNVSTLELGDSALYLCASSLRGQGEKLFFGSGTQLSVL.

V gene TRBV4-2 combines with J gene TRBJ2-1, with 8 bases fitting TRBD2. There are 15 residues in the CDR3. Germline CDR1 reads LGHNA; CDR2 reads YNFKEQ. Losses at the gene ends were 4 bases for V and 4 bases for J; bases not matched to a gene: 6. The CDR3 loop reads CASSRSGGAYNEQFF. The CDR3 DNA reads as TGTGCCAGCAGCCGGTCGGGGGGGGCATACAATGAGCAGTTCTTC.

The V gene is TRBV27, the J gene TRBJ2-5, with TRBD2 matching 9 bases. The V gene end was trimmed by 5 bases and the J gene end by 7 bases; junction bases not matched to a gene: 11. The germline V gene encodes CDR1 MNHEY and CDR2 SMNVEV (reference sequence). This CDR3 contains 15 residues. CDR3 nucleotides: TGTGCCAGCAGTCCGCTAGCGGGGCCTGTAGGGACCCAGTACTTC. Translated: CASSPLAGPVGTQYF.

V is TRBV28 and J is TRBJ2-1, with 11 nucleotides matching TRBD2. Germline lookup yields CDR1 MDHEN and CDR2 SYDVKM. After removal of 6 bases from V and 5 bases from J, the junction contained 6 bases not matched to a gene. The CDR3 totals 15 residues. The CDR3 region has the DNA TGTGCCAGCAGGGGGCTAGCGGGAGGAAACAATGAGCAGTTCTTC. Amino acids: CASRGLAGGNNEQFF.

The CDR3, as DNA: TGTGCCACCTCCTCGGGACAGGGTAGCTATGGCTACACCTTC. Translation: CATSSGQGSYGYTF. This chain uses TRBV6-6 with TRBJ1-2; 9 nucleotides match TRBD1. This CDR3 is 14 amino acids long. With 10 bases clipped from V and 4 bases from J, the junction kept 10 bases outside the gene matches. Looked up from germline, CDR1 is MNHNY and CDR2 is SVGAGI (reference sequence).

The J gene is TRBJ1-1, the V gene TRBV7-9, with unresolved D. Germline lookup yields CDR1 SEHNR and CDR2 FQNEAQ (reference sequence). V was cut by 2 bases and J by 3 bases, with 13 bases left in between. This CDR3 spans 15 amino acids. The CDR3 DNA sequence: TGTGCCAGCAGCTTAATCGAGGGCCCTCACACTGAAGCTTTCTTT. As protein: CASSLIEGPHTEAFF.

The J gene is TRBJ1-2, the V gene TRBV28; 9 nucleotides agree with TRBD1. CDR1 is MDHEN and CDR2 is SYDVKM in the germline V gene. With V trimmed by 3 bases and J by 8 bases, 10 bases remained unmatched. The CDR3 loop spans 15 amino acids. In DNA, the CDR3 is TGTGCCAGCAGTTTTGTCCGCCGGGACAGGGACGGCTACACCTTC. It specifies CASSFVRRDRDGYTF.

CDR3 protein: CASTGNYGYTF. CDR3 DNA sequence: TGCGCCAGCACAGGGAACTATGGCTACACCTTC. V gene TRBV10-2 combines with J gene TRBJ1-2, with a possible D match to TRBD1 (5 bases). V dropped 7 bases and J dropped 2 bases, with 5 bases sitting between them. Germline V gene sequence: CDR1 WSHSY, CDR2 SAAADI. CDR3 length: 11 residues.

This clone has just one count. V gene TRBV19 combines with J gene TRBJ1-1; no firm D call. Germline-derived CDR1 and CDR2 are LNHDA and SQIVND (reference sequence). The CDR3 has 13 amino acids. V was clipped by 7 bases and J by 2 bases, with 11 bases between them. CDR3 loop: CASNVQANTEAFF. The CDR3 nucleotides read TGTGCCAGTAATGTGCAGGCAAACACTGAAGCTTTCTTT.

The chain is built from TRBV7-9 and TRBJ1-2, with 7 bases matching TRBD1. V was pared by 0 bases and J by 7 bases, with 11 bases of the junction left unmatched. Germline V CDR1 and CDR2: SEHNR, FQNEAQ (reference sequence). The CDR3 extends over 16 amino acids. CDR3 sequence reads: CASSLAGGIRRGGYTF. The CDR3 DNA follows: TGTGCCAGCAGCTTAGCAGGGGGCATACGACGGGGTGGCTACACCTTC.

This chain links TRBV13 with TRBJ2-7; D is unresolved. The V end was cut by 6 bases, the J end by 3 bases, with 18 bases between. The CDR3 is 15 residues long. Germline lookup yields CDR1 PRHDT and CDR2 FYEKMQ (reference sequence). The chain's CDR3 is CASSLMPESNYEQYF. Written as DNA, the CDR3 is TGTGCCAGCAGTTTAATGCCGGAGAGTAACTACGAGCAGTACTTC. Together with reference TRBV13 and TRBJ2-7, the CDR3 gives the full variable domain: AAGVIQSPRHLIKEKRETATLKCYPIPRHDTVYWYQQGPGQDPQFLISFYEKMQSDKGSIPDRFSAQQFSDYHSELNMSSLELGDSALYFCASSLMPESNYEQYFGPGTRLTVT.

The V and J genes are TRBV27 and TRBJ1-5, with 9 bases fitting TRBD1. Looked up from germline, CDR1 is MNHEY and CDR2 is SMNVEV (reference sequence). The ends lost 2 bases at V and 6 bases at J; junction bases unmatched: 5. CDR3 length: 15 residues. The CDR3 sequence is CASSLRGTGFQPQHF. The CDR3 bases are TGTGCCAGCAGTTTACGCGGGACAGGGTTTCAGCCCCAGCATTTT.

The chain links TRBV6-1 to TRBJ2-5, with D perhaps TRBD2 (6 bases). The germline gives CDR1 MNHNS, CDR2 SASEGT. V gave up 4 bases and J gave up 5 bases, with 17 bases separating them. The CDR3 is 15 residues long. The chain's CDR3 is CASSVGPWSGETQYF. CDR3 sequence (DNA): TGTGCCAGCAGTGTAGGACCCTGGAGCGGGGAGACCCAGTACTTC.

V and J are TRBV4-2 and TRBJ2-1; maybe TRBD2 (6 bases). V lost 1 base, J lost 5 bases, and 12 bases lay in between. Looked up from germline, CDR1 is LGHNA and CDR2 is YNFKEQ. CDR3 size: 15 residues. The CDR3 region is CASSQATAGHNEQFF. DNA for the CDR3: TGTGCCAGCAGCCAAGCCACGGCGGGGCACAATGAGCAGTTCTTC.

CDR3 nucleotide sequence: TGTGCCATCAGCCCCCAGGGTAGCACTGAAGCTTTCTTT. Translating gives CAISPQGSTEAFF. The genes are TRBV10-3 and TRBJ1-1; a weak D match, TRBD1 (5 bases). V was cut by 6 bases and J by 4 bases, with 12 bases left in between. This CDR3 has 13 amino acids. The germline V gene has CDR1 ENHRY and CDR2 SYGVKD.

The V call is TRBV27, the J call TRBJ2-1; D call uncertain. Germline CDR1 MNHEY, CDR2 SMNVEV (reference sequence). CDR3 length: 15 amino acids. The V end was cut by 6 bases, the J end by 0 bases, with 12 bases between. CDR3 in amino acids: CASRDSPGSYNEQFF. CDR3 in DNA: TGTGCCAGCAGAGACTCCCCGGGCTCCTACAATGAGCAGTTCTTC.